The rows below give T cell receptor beta chains drawn from one sample of a study of T cell repertoires in cytomegalovirus infection. No antigen is known for these receptors. From the reads, TCRdb called clonotypes with MiXCR, one entry per CDR3 protein. The repertoire has about 770,000 distinct CDR3 sequences, around 29% of them found once; the top ten carry about an eighth. This specimen was cultured CD8+ T cells from PBMCs, taken from culture after CMV antigen stimulation. The receptors here all came from a human donor in good health (CMV status not recorded). Some clones in this sample may be carry-over from other donors' samples. CDR3s include the opening cysteine and the closing phenylalanine or tryptophan. D genes are given only for firm matches. Where a row states a size, it is once, few, many or the class of an expanded clone; other rows omit it.

TRBV28	TRBD1	.	TRBJ1-1	15	TGTGCCAGCCGCTGGGACAGGGGCCGGAACACTGAAGCTTTCTTT	CASRWDRGRNTEAFF
TRBV14	TRBD1	few	TRBJ2-3	15	TGTGCCAGCAGCCCTGGACAGGCTAGCACAGATACGCAGTATTTT	CASSPGQASTDTQYF
TRBV11-3	TRBD1	few	TRBJ2-1	15	TGTGCCAGCAGCTCTGTACAGGGGGCTGTGGGTGAGCAGTTCTTC	CASSSVQGAVGEQFF
TRBV5-4	TRBD1	.	TRBJ1-1	16	TGTGCCAGCAGCCCCGAAATTGGGACAGCGAACACTGAAGCTTTCTTT	CASSPEIGTANTEAFF
TRBV6-6	.	few	TRBJ1-2	15	TGTGCCAGCAGTGCCGTGGACAGAGCTAACTATGGCTACACCTTC	CASSAVDRANYGYTF
TRBV7-9	.	.	TRBJ2-2	16	TGTGCCAGCAGCTCCACGTCGGGGCGCGGGACCGGGGAGCTGTTTTTT	CASSSTSGRGTGELFF
TRBV7-2	.	few	TRBJ2-7	13	TGTGCCAGCAGCTTGATCAAGGATAGTGAGCAGTACTTC	CASSLIKDSEQYF
TRBV19	.	.	TRBJ1-5	15	TGTGCCAGTAGTCTGGATGCTGGGGTGAATCAGCCCCAGCATTTT	CASSLDAGVNQPQHF
TRBV4-1	.	.	TRBJ1-5	13	TGCGCCAGCAGCCAGTCACCGGATCAGCCCCAGCATTTT	CASSQSPDQPQHF
TRBV2	.	.	TRBJ1-1	15	TGTGCCAGCAGTGAACTTAGGGGGGCACAGACTGAAGCTTTCTTT	CASSELRGAQTEAFF
TRBV6-2/TRBV6-3	.	.	TRBJ2-1	13	TGTGCCAGCAGTTACTACAGGAGGAATGAGCAGTTCTTC	CASSYYRRNEQFF
TRBV29-1	.	.	TRBJ1-2	15	TGCAGCGTGGATGGCCTGGCAGGGCCGACCTATGGCTACACCTTC	CSVDGLAGPTYGYTF
TRBV6-6	.	.	TRBJ2-1	16	TGTGCCAGCAGTCCTGGGGAAGGCCCCTCCTACAATGAGCAGTTCTTC	CASSPGEGPSYNEQFF
TRBV7-9	.	few	TRBJ2-2	12	TGTGCCAGCAGCTTAATTCCAGGGGAGCTGTTTTTT	CASSLIPGELFF
TRBV6-2/TRBV6-3	TRBD2	many	TRBJ2-1	16	TGTGCCAGCCTTCGGGAGGGCCCGAGCTCCTACAATGAGCAGTTCTTC	CASLREGPSSYNEQFF
TRBV6-6	.	few	TRBJ1-1	16	TGTGCCAGCAGTTACTCCGGACAATGGCGGGGGACTGAAGCTTTCTTT	CASSYSGQWRGTEAFF
TRBV7-6	TRBD1	many	TRBJ2-2	16	TGTGCCAGCAGCTTCCCGAAGGGGGCGGGCACCGGGGAGCTGTTTTTT	CASSFPKGAGTGELFF
TRBV15	TRBD1	.	TRBJ2-1	12	TGTGCCACCAGCAGCACAGGGGGTGAGCAGTTCTTC	CATSSTGGEQFF
TRBV10-3	TRBD2	.	TRBJ2-2	14	TGTGCCATCAGTGACGGGGGGGGCACCGGGGAGCTGTTTTTT	CAISDGGGTGELFF
TRBV19	.	.	TRBJ1-2	15	TGTGCCAGTAGTGACCTTGACATCTACAACTATGGCTACACCTTC	CASSDLDIYNYGYTF
TRBV7-9	.	.	TRBJ2-1	17	TGTGCCAGCAACTTAGAGCAGGGTTATAGCTCCTACAATGAGCAGTTCTTC	CASNLEQGYSSYNEQFF
TRBV4-1	.	few	TRBJ2-7	16	TGCGCCAGCAGCCAAACTTTAGAGGGGTCGTCCTACGAGCAGTACTTC	CASSQTLEGSSYEQYF
TRBV20-1	TRBD1	.	TRBJ2-1	16	TGCAGTGCTAGCTCAACAGGGGCGGGCTCCTACAATGAGCAGTTCTTC	CSASSTGAGSYNEQFF
TRBV28	.	few	TRBJ1-4	14	TGTGCCAGCAGTCAAGGGGGGGCAGGGGAAAAACTGTTTTTT	CASSQGGAGEKLFF
TRBV6-4	TRBD2	few	TRBJ2-1	16	TGTGCCAGCAGTACTAGCGGGATGAGCTCCTACAATGAGCAGTTCTTC	CASSTSGMSSYNEQFF
TRBV19	TRBD2	.	TRBJ2-1	14	TGTGCCAGTAGGGCGGGGGGGCTCGTCAATGAGCAGTTCTTC	CASRAGGLVNEQFF
TRBV15	TRBD1	few	TRBJ1-1	16	TGTGCCACCAGCAGGATAGGGACAGCCATGAACACTGAAGCTTTCTTT	CATSRIGTAMNTEAFF
TRBV6-8	TRBD1	.	TRBJ2-5	15	TGTGCCAGCAAAATACTCCAGAGGGGGCCTACGACCCAGTACTTC	CASKILQRGPTTQYF
TRBV20-1	.	few	TRBJ1-1	15	TGCAGTGCTAGAGCTCTTAAAAGGCTGAACACTGAAGCTTTCTTT	CSARALKRLNTEAFF
TRBV7-8	TRBD1	many	TRBJ2-5	15	TGTGCCAGCAGCTTAGTCGGGACAGGGTGGGAGACCCAGTACTTC	CASSLVGTGWETQYF
TRBV7-9	.	many	TRBJ1-1	12	TGTGCCAGCAGTTTAGGGAGCACTGAAGCTTTCTTT	CASSLGSTEAFF
TRBV7-8	TRBD2	.	TRBJ2-3	15	TGTGCCAGCAGCTTACCGGGGGGGCCCACAGATACGCAGTATTTT	CASSLPGGPTDTQYF
TRBV9	.	.	TRBJ1-6	15	TGTGCCAGCAGCATCCGGGACTCGCTAATTCATTCCCTCCACTTT	CASSIRDSLIHSLHF
TRBV28	.	.	TRBJ2-5	13	TGTGCCAGCACTAGCAGGGGACAAGAGACCCAGTACTTC	CASTSRGQETQYF
TRBV7-9	TRBD2	few	TRBJ2-3	14	TGTGCCAGCAGCCCGCGGGGGGAACGCTATACGCAGTATTTT	CASSPRGERYTQYF
TRBV6-1	.	few	TRBJ1-5	17	TGTGCCAGCAGTGAACTGGCAGGGGTCTATAGCAATCAGCCCCAGCATTTT	CASSELAGVYSNQPQHF